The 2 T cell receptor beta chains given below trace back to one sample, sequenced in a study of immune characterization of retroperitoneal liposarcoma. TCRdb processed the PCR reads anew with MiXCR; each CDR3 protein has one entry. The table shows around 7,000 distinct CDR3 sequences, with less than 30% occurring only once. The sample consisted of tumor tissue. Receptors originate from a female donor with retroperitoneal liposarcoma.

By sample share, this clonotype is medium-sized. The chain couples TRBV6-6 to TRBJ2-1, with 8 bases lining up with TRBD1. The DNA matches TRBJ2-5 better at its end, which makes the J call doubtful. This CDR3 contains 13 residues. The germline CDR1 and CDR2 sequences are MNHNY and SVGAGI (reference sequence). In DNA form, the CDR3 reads TGTGCCAGCAGTCAAGACAGGGGACAGACCCAGTACTTC. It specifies CASSQDRGQTQYF.

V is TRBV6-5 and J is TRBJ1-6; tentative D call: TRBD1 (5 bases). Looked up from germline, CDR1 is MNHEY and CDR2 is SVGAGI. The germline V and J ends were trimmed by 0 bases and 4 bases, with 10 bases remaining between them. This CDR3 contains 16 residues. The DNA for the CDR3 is TGTGCCAGCAGTTACTCTGACAGCTATTATAATTCACCCCTCCACTTT. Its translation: CASSYSDSYYNSPLHF.